A single sample gave rise to the 32 T cell receptor beta chains below, sequenced in a study of cytomegalovirus exposure and HLA in healthy donors. Amplification used 60 Vbeta primers and 13 Jbeta primers. Libraries were prepared by immunoSEQ multiplex PCR; TCRdb keeps only in-frame clonotypes and omits some of them. This sample's clone table lists 95,000 to 150,000 clones. The sample comprised PBMCs. Every receptor here comes from a man aged 18 to 30 in good health and CMV-seronegative.

The chain has TRBV4-1 and TRBJ2-2; 9 bases align to TRBD1. The length of the CDR3 is 15 residues. The V and J ends lost 4 bases and 6 bases, in that order; junction bases with no gene match: 6. Germline values: CDR1 MGHRA, CDR2 YSYEKL. CDR3 sequence: CASSPRQGGAGELFF. The CDR3 DNA reads TGCGCCAGCAGCCCCCGACAGGGGGGCGCCGGGGAGCTGTTTTTT.

V gene TRBV6-1 combines with J gene TRBJ2-5; a weak D match, TRBD2 (5 bases). Trimming removed 8 bases from V and 2 bases from J, with 15 bases in between. The CDR3 covers 14 residues. The germline V gene encodes CDR1 MNHNS and CDR2 SASEGT. CDR3 nucleotides: TGTGCCAGCTGTTTGATGGGAGTTCAAGAGACCCAGTACTTC. This sequence encodes CASCLMGVQETQYF.

The rearrangement joins TRBV9 to TRBJ1-1; D uncertain. The CDR3 has 14 residues. The germline V gene has CDR1 SGDLS and CDR2 YYNGEE. V lost 0 bases, J lost 1 base, and 7 bases lay in between. Here the CDR3 reads CASSVEGANTEAFF. The CDR3 coding sequence is TGTGCCAGCAGCGTAGAGGGAGCGAACACTGAAGCTTTCTTT.

This chain links TRBV5-1 with TRBJ2-5; 9 positions agree with TRBD1. Germline V gene data show CDR1 as SGHRS and CDR2 as YFSETQ. CDR3 length: 14 residues. After removal of 4 bases from V and 5 bases from J, the junction contained 6 bases not matched to a gene. The CDR3 DNA reads TGCGCCAGCAGCACTTCCGGACAGGGGGAGACCCAGTACTTC. Translation: CASSTSGQGETQYF.

The chain is built from TRBV6-4 and TRBJ2-2, with D possibly being TRBD1 (6 bases). Germline-derived CDR1 and CDR2 are MRHNA and SNTAGT. Trimming cost V 6 bases and J 4 bases, with 15 bases left between them. This CDR3 spans 15 amino acids. The CDR3 loop reads CASSPGVSSTGELFF. The CDR3, as DNA: TGTGCCAGCAGCCCAGGGGTTTCGAGCACCGGGGAGCTGTTTTTT.

This CDR3 reads CASSSGDSGSYEQYF. DNA of the CDR3: TGTGCCAGCAGTTCGGGAGACAGCGGCTCCTACGAGCAGTACTTC. The V call is TRBV2, the J call TRBJ2-7; D may be TRBD2 (6 bases). Germline V CDR1 and CDR2: SNHLY, FYNNEI. With 5 bases removed from V and 0 bases from J, the gap between germline ends came to 14 bases. This CDR3 contains 15 residues.

This chain uses TRBV5-1 with TRBJ2-2, with a tentative D call TRBD1 (6 bases). The CDR3 is 15 amino acids. The V and J ends lost 0 bases and 4 bases respectively, with 10 bases between them. Per germline, CDR1 SGHRS and CDR2 YFSETQ. The CDR3 loop reads CASSLGRGGTGELFF. CDR3 coding DNA: TGCGCCAGCAGCTTGGGCAGGGGCGGCACCGGGGAGCTGTTTTTT. Using reference TRBV5-1 and TRBJ2-2 for the parts outside the CDR3, the full variable domain is KAGVTQTPRYLIKTRGQQVTLSCSPISGHRSVSWYQQTPGQGLQFLFEYFSETQRNKGNFPGRFSGRQFSNSRSEMNVSTLELGDSALYLCASSLGRGGTGELFFGEGSRLTVL.

The J gene is TRBJ1-6, the V gene TRBV6-5; perhaps TRBD1 as D (6 bases). V was shortened by 4 bases and J by 10 bases, with 20 bases between the two germline ends. This CDR3 spans 16 amino acids. The germline V gene encodes CDR1 MNHEY and CDR2 SVGAGI. In DNA, the CDR3 is TGTGCCAGCAGTTCCTATACAGGGCTCGGTCGATCACCCCTCCACTTT. Residues: CASSSYTGLGRSPLHF.

The CDR3 bases are TGCAGCGTTGAAGGACAGGGGCAAAGGGGTAACTATGGCTACACCTTC. This codes for CSVEGQGQRGNYGYTF. This chain links TRBV29-1 with TRBJ1-2; TRBD1 aligns across 8 bases. Per germline, CDR1 SQVTM and CDR2 ANQGSEA. The junction had 8 bases not matched to a gene; V was cut back by 1 base and J by 1 base. The CDR3 spans 16 residues.

V and J are TRBV5-4 and TRBJ2-5; TRBD2 matches 11 bases. Germline assignment: CDR1 SGHNT and CDR2 YYREEE (reference sequence). Germline trimming cut 3 bases from V and 4 bases from J; bases unmatched to any gene: 8. The CDR3 is 16 residues long. CDR3 in DNA: TGTGCCAGCAGCTCGGTAGCGGGAGGGCTTCGAGAGACCCAGTACTTC. Translation gives CASSSVAGGLRETQYF. Full variable domain (outside the CDR3, taken from reference TRBV5-4 and TRBJ2-5): ETGVTQSPTHLIKTRGQQVTLRCSSQSGHNTVSWYQQALGQGPQFIFQYYREEENGRGNFPPRFSGLQFPNYSSELNVNALELDDSALYLCASSSVAGGLRETQYFGPGTRLLVL.

The chain combines TRBV7-9 with TRBJ1-2, with D unresolved. V lost 5 bases, J lost 6 bases, and 22 bases lay in between. This CDR3 comprises 16 residues. Germline V gives CDR1 SEHNR, CDR2 FQNEAQ (reference sequence). CDR3 residues: CASSPPQTGSRDGYTF. The DNA of the CDR3 is TGTGCCAGCAGCCCCCCTCAAACCGGGTCCCGGGATGGCTACACCTTC.

This sequence joins TRBV7-6 and TRBJ1-4; 9 positions agree with TRBD1. CDR1 and CDR2 from the germline V gene are SGHVS and FNYEAQ. CDR3 length equals 16 residues. J lost 8 bases, V lost 5 bases, and 12 bases had no gene match. CDR3 sequence (DNA): TGTGCCAGCAGCCCCTCCGGACAGGGGAAATACGAAAAACTGTTTTTT. This codes for CASSPSGQGKYEKLFF. The full variable domain, its missing parts supplied by reference TRBV7-6 and TRBJ1-4, is GAGVSQSPRYKVTKRGQDVALRCDPISGHVSLYWYRQALGQGPEFLTYFNYEAQQDKSGLPNDRFSAERPEGSISTLTIQRTEQRDSAMYRCASSPSGQGKYEKLFFGSGTQLSVL.

The V gene is TRBV25-1, the J gene TRBJ2-2, with 11 bases lining up with TRBD1. J lost 3 bases, V lost 4 bases, and 4 bases had no gene match. The CDR3 contains 16 residues. Per the germline V gene, CDR1 is MGHDK and CDR2 is SYGVNS. CDR3 sequence (DNA): TGTGCCAGCAGTGTAAAGGGACAGGGGGACACCGGGGAGCTGTTTTTT. Its translation is CASSVKGQGDTGELFF.

The chain has TRBV15 and TRBJ1-5; D may be TRBD1 (6 bases). CDR3 length: 15 residues. Germline V gives CDR1 LNHNV, CDR2 YYDKDF (reference sequence). V lost 6 bases and J lost 0, with 12 bases in between. In DNA, the CDR3 is TGTGCCACCAGTTCAGGACAGTATAGCAATCAGCCCCAGCATTTT. Translation gives CATSSGQYSNQPQHF.

V and J are TRBV6-4 and TRBJ2-1; 12 bases are a match to TRBD2. CDR3 length: 16 residues. Losses at the gene ends were 0 bases for V and 7 bases for J; bases not matched to a gene: 4. The germline V gene encodes CDR1 MRHNA and CDR2 SNTAGT. Here the CDR3 DNA reads TGTGCCAGCAGTGACTCGGCTAGCGGGGGGGCAAATGAGCAGTTCTTC. This codes for CASSDSASGGANEQFF.

CDR3 in amino acids: CASSPQGRPYEQYF. In DNA, the CDR3 is TGTGCCAGCTCACCGCAGGGTAGGCCCTACGAGCAGTACTTC. The chain joins TRBV18 to TRBJ2-7; D perhaps matches TRBD1 (5 bases). V lost 3 bases, J lost 2 bases, and 11 bases lay in between. CDR1 and CDR2 from the germline V gene are KGHSH and LQKENI. This CDR3 contains 14 residues.

The V and J genes are TRBV10-1 and TRBJ1-1; no clear D. Germline lookup yields CDR1 WNHNN and CDR2 SYGVQD (reference sequence). Trimming removed 3 bases at V and 2 bases at J, with 7 bases between. There are 13 residues in the CDR3. CDR3 sequence reads: CASSDKPNTEAFF. CDR3 sequence (DNA): TGCGCCAGCAGTGATAAGCCCAACACTGAAGCTTTCTTT.

V gene TRBV28 combines with J gene TRBJ2-2, with 9 bases aligning to TRBD1. Germline values: CDR1 MDHEN, CDR2 SYDVKM. The CDR3 contains 19 residues. The J segment lost 4 bases and the V segment lost 4 bases, leaving 16 bases of the junction unmatched. The CDR3 is CASSSNRDRAKGSTGELFF. CDR3 coding DNA: TGTGCCAGCAGTTCCAACCGGGACAGGGCTAAAGGAAGCACCGGGGAGCTGTTTTTT. Full variable domain (rest looked up from reference TRBV28 and TRBJ2-2): DVKVTQSSRYLVKRTGEKVFLECVQDMDHENMFWYRQDPGLGLRLIYFSYDVKMKEKGDIPEGYSVSREKKERFSLILESASTNQTSMYLCASSSNRDRAKGSTGELFFGEGSRLTVL.

Worth noting for this clone: Mismatch with germline at one junction end may stem from a read error. The chain couples TRBV7-6 to TRBJ2-3; a weak D match, TRBD1 (5 bases). CDR1 SGHVS and CDR2 FNYEAQ come from the germline V gene. This CDR3 has 14 residues. The CDR3 DNA is TGTGCCAGCAGCCAAGGACACTACACAAATACGCAGTATTTT. Residues: CASSQGHYTNTQYF.

The V and J genes are TRBV28 and TRBJ2-5, with TRBD2 as a possible D gene (6 bases). Near its end, the DNA agrees better with TRBJ2-7, so the J call may be wrong. From germline, CDR1 is MDHEN and CDR2 SYDVKM. The CDR3 totals 17 residues. The CDR3 DNA reads TGTGCCAGCAGTTTCGAGATGGGGGGACGGGAGTCCTACGAGCAGTACTTC. This sequence encodes CASSFEMGGRESYEQYF.

The chain carries TRBV30 and TRBJ2-4; a possible D gene is TRBD2 (7 bases). CDR3 length: 15 amino acids. V lost 0 bases, J lost 7 bases, and 16 bases lay in between. Germline V gives CDR1 GTSNPN, CDR2 SVGIG (reference sequence). CDR3 bases: TGTGCCTGGAGTGTTATGAGGAGGGGGGGGAACATTCAGTACTTC. Translating it yields CAWSVMRRGGNIQYF. The whole variable domain, filled in from reference TRBV30 and TRBJ2-4, reads SQTIHQWPATLVQPVGSPLSLECTVEGTSNPNLYWYRQAAGRGLQLLFYSVGIGQISSEVPQNLSASRPQDRQFILSSKKLLLSDSGFYLCAWSVMRRGGNIQYFGAGTRLSVL.

The J gene is TRBJ1-4, the V gene TRBV18; the D gene is possibly TRBD1 (5 bases). There are 15 residues in the CDR3. The V end lost 3 bases, the J end lost 2 bases, and 10 bases lay between the germline ends. Germline V gene lookup returns CDR1 KGHSH and CDR2 LQKENI. CDR3 amino acids: CASSPGAMTNEKLFF. CDR3 DNA: TGTGCCAGCTCACCTGGGGCAATGACTAATGAAAAACTGTTTTTT.

This rearrangement joins TRBV19 to TRBJ2-5; 10 bases are a match to TRBD2. The ends lost 0 bases at V and 5 bases at J; junction bases unmatched: 15. CDR1 and CDR2 from the germline V gene are LNHDA and SQIVND (reference sequence). This CDR3 has 19 residues. The CDR3 coding sequence is TGTGCCAGTAGTATAGAGTCTCCCCCTAGCGGGAGTCCGCCGGAGACCCAGTACTTC. Translating it yields CASSIESPPSGSPPETQYF.

The rearrangement joins TRBV5-4 to TRBJ2-7; no clear D. V was shortened by 0 bases and J by 6 bases, with 19 bases between the two germline ends. This CDR3 region has 16 residues. CDR1 SGHNT and CDR2 YYREEE come from the germline V gene (reference sequence). The DNA for the CDR3 is TGTGCCAGCAGCTTGGGTGAATCTATCGTTTTGTTCGAGCAGTACTTC. Amino acid sequence: CASSLGESIVLFEQYF.

This chain connects TRBV7-6 to TRBJ1-4; 9 nucleotides align to TRBD1. Germline V gives CDR1 SGHVS, CDR2 FNYEAQ. The CDR3 consists of 14 residues. J was trimmed by 6 bases and V by 5 bases; bases with no gene match: 4. CDR3: CASSLWDRDEKLFF. The CDR3 bases are TGTGCCAGCAGCCTGTGGGACAGGGATGAAAAACTGTTTTTT.

The V and J genes are TRBV27 and TRBJ2-3, with TRBD2 identical over 7 bases. CDR3 size: 19 residues. CDR1 and CDR2 from the germline V gene are MNHEY and SMNVEV (reference sequence). V was pared by 7 bases and J by 0 bases, with 19 bases of the junction left unmatched. The CDR3 reads CASTRSTGGITYSTDTQYF. The CDR3 DNA follows: TGTGCCAGCACGCGTAGTACGGGAGGCATCACCTATAGCACAGATACGCAGTATTTT.

The chain joins TRBV5-1 to TRBJ2-1; 8 positions agree with TRBD1. Germline trimming cut 4 bases from V and 5 bases from J; bases unmatched to any gene: 8. This CDR3 is built from 15 residues. Per germline, CDR1 SGHRS and CDR2 YFSETQ. This CDR3 reads CASSPYRGEHNEQFF. The CDR3, as DNA: TGCGCCAGCAGCCCGTACAGGGGGGAGCACAATGAGCAGTTCTTC.

This chain connects TRBV6-1 to TRBJ2-1; D is perhaps TRBD2 (6 bases). The length of the CDR3 is 13 residues. Trimming took off 11 bases at V and 7 bases at J, with 18 bases between the two ends. The germline V gene has CDR1 MNHNS and CDR2 SASEGT. DNA for the CDR3: TGTGCCGGCGCCTTGTGGGGGGAAAATGAGCAGTTCTTC. Amino acids: CAGALWGENEQFF.

CDR3 sequence reads: CASSIMLAGGPGGELFF. The CDR3 nucleotides are TGTGCCAGTAGTATTATGCTAGCGGGAGGGCCTGGCGGGGAGCTGTTTTTT. J is TRBJ2-2 and V is TRBV19, with TRBD2 matching over 12 bases. Germline V gene lookup returns CDR1 LNHDA and CDR2 SQIVND (reference sequence). V lost 3 bases, J lost 7 bases, and 9 bases stayed unmatched. The CDR3 is 17 amino acids.

The chain employs TRBV9 and TRBJ2-7; 9 positions match TRBD1. Germline CDR1 reads SGDLS; CDR2 reads YYNGEE. The CDR3 consists of 15 residues. Trimming at V came to 5 bases and at J to 5 bases, leaving 11 bases not matched to a gene. The CDR3 nucleotides are TGTGCCAGCAGTCAGAGCACAGGGGGCCTAAACGAGCAGTACTTC. Its protein product is CASSQSTGGLNEQYF.

V and J are TRBV7-9 and TRBJ1-2; TRBD1 aligns across 7 bases. CDR1 is SEHNR and CDR2 is FQNEAQ in the germline V gene (reference sequence). The CDR3 contains 15 residues. Losses at the gene ends were 0 bases for V and 5 bases for J; bases not matched to a gene: 6. The CDR3 bases are TGTGCCAGCAGCTTAGCATGGGACAGTGGGTATGGCTACACCTTC. Translation gives CASSLAWDSGYGYTF.

The CDR3 here is CAWSVLGGQSEQYF. CDR3 bases: TGTGCCTGGAGTGTACTAGGGGGACAAAGCGAGCAGTACTTC. The J gene is TRBJ2-7, the V gene TRBV30, with D perhaps matching TRBD1 (6 bases). The ends were cut back, 0 bases at V and 6 bases at J, with 15 bases in the middle. This CDR3 has 14 residues. In germline, CDR1 is GTSNPN, CDR2 SVGIG (reference sequence).